The 28 T cell receptor beta chains reported below all come from one sample, sequenced in a study of OX40 agonist ivuxolimab in advanced cancers. To prepare the library, the immunoSEQ multiplex PCR assay was applied. TCRdb re-hosts the immuneACCESS table, in-frame sequences only. Its copies lack some clones; in the studies checked, an unresolved V gene accounts for under half of them, and the cause for the rest is not known. The sample table holds approximately 30,000 clones, of which 80% to 85% were seen once. The ten largest clones add up to approximately 21% of the sample. Sequenced here: CD4+ or CD8+ T cells sorted from blood, sampled in a trial of the OX40 agonist ivuxolimab. These receptors all come from an adult with an advanced solid tumor such as melanoma, head and neck, liver or kidney cancer.

This clone was detected only a few times. V usage is TRBV2 and J usage is TRBJ1-2, with D perhaps TRBD1 (5 bases). Trimming removed 9 bases from V and 8 bases from J, with 16 bases in between. Germline CDR1 and CDR2: SNHLY and FYNNEI. This CDR3 is built from 12 residues. In DNA, the CDR3 is TGTGCCAGGTTCCAGGGAACAGAAGGCTACACCTTC. It is translated as CARFQGTEGYTF.

The rearrangement joins TRBV28 to TRBJ1-2; 7 positions match TRBD1. Germline V CDR1 and CDR2: MDHEN, SYDVKM. J lost 2 bases, V lost 4 bases, and 16 bases had no gene match. The CDR3 runs to 18 residues. CDR3 sequence reads: CASSSVWGQTNLNYGYTF. CDR3 nucleotides: TGTGCCAGCAGTTCGGTTTGGGGACAGACAAATCTAAACTATGGCTACACCTTC.

The J gene is TRBJ2-4, the V gene TRBV7-9; 8 bases agree with TRBD1. The CDR3 length is 14 residues. The trim removed 5 bases at V and 9 bases at J, leaving 9 bases unmatched. Germline lookup yields CDR1 SEHNR and CDR2 FQNEAQ (reference sequence). The CDR3: CASSRPQGAVIQYF. For the CDR3, the DNA is TGTGCCAGCAGCCGCCCCCAGGGGGCCGTCATTCAGTACTTC.

This clone was observed once. At one end the junction does not follow the germline gene, possibly because of a read error. The rearrangement links TRBV5-1 to TRBJ1-2; TRBD1 aligns across 8 bases. The CDR3 contains 14 residues. Germline loops: CDR1 SGHRS, CDR2 YFSETQ. DNA for the CDR3: TGCGCCAGCAGCTTACGGACAGGGATGTATGACTACACCTTC. This sequence encodes CASSLRTGMYDYTF. Drawing the rest from reference TRBV5-1 and TRBJ1-2, the complete variable domain is KAGVTQTPRYLIKTRGQQVTLSCSPISGHRSVSWYQQTPGQGLQFLFEYFSETQRNKGNFPGRFSGRQFSNSRSEMNVSTLELGDSALYLCASSLRTGMYDYTFGSGTRLTVV.

J is TRBJ2-1 and V is TRBV27, with a tentative D call TRBD2 (6 bases). CDR1 and CDR2 from the germline V gene are MNHEY and SMNVEV (reference sequence). V lost 2 bases to trimming and J lost 0 bases, with 17 bases between them. The length of the CDR3 is 18 residues. This chain's CDR3 is CASSLESWGGVSYNEQFF. CDR3 bases: TGTGCCAGCAGTTTAGAAAGTTGGGGCGGGGTCTCCTACAATGAGCAGTTCTTC.

The gene calls are TRBV7-6 and TRBJ2-5, with TRBD2 matching over 10 bases. The J call is uncertain, as TRBJ2-7 better fits the DNA end. Germline CDR1 is SGHVS and CDR2 is FNYEAQ. The CDR3 has 16 amino acids. Here the CDR3 DNA reads TGTGCCAGCAGCTTAGGTCTAGCGGGAGAATCCTACGAGCAGTACTTC. Its protein is CASSLGLAGESYEQYF.

The rearrangement joins TRBV27 to TRBJ1-5; 8 positions agree with TRBD1. Germline lookup yields CDR1 MNHEY and CDR2 SMNVEV (reference sequence). V lost 7 bases and J lost 1; bases outside the gene matches: 6. This CDR3 contains 15 residues. CDR3 sequence (DNA): TGTGCCAGCAAGGCAGGGGGCTTAAGCAATCAGCCCCAGCATTTT. Its protein is CASKAGGLSNQPQHF.

The rearrangement uses TRBV30 and TRBJ1-6; unclear D gene. There are 15 residues in the CDR3. The V and J ends lost 1 base and 8 bases respectively, with 15 bases between them. Germline CDR1 and CDR2: GTSNPN and SVGIG (reference sequence). CDR3 sequence reads: CAWSDRHTTDSPLHF. In nucleotides, the CDR3 is TGTGCCTGGAGTGACCGACATACTACGGATTCACCCCTCCACTTT.

This clone came up once. The chain has TRBV9 and TRBJ2-7, with 8 nucleotides matching TRBD2. The germline CDR1 and CDR2 sequences are SGDLS and YYNGEE. The V and J ends lost 4 bases and 5 bases, in that order; junction bases with no gene match: 8. The CDR3 contains 14 residues. This CDR3 is CASSPGLRGDEQYF. In DNA form, the CDR3 reads TGTGCCAGCAGCCCGGGTCTGCGGGGGGACGAGCAGTACTTC.

The genes are TRBV27 and TRBJ2-1, with 15 bases matching TRBD2. The CDR3 is 16 amino acids. V shed 1 base and J 7 bases; nucleotides not matched to a gene: 2. Germline assignment: CDR1 MNHEY and CDR2 SMNVEV (reference sequence). In nucleotides, the CDR3 is TGTGCCAGCAGTTTATTCGGGACTAGCGGGAGGAATGAGCAGTTCTTC. Its protein product is CASSLFGTSGRNEQFF.

V gene TRBV4-1 combines with J gene TRBJ2-7; D gene ambiguous. There are 15 residues in the CDR3. The germline V gene encodes CDR1 MGHRA and CDR2 YSYEKL. V was trimmed by 0 bases and J by 5 bases, leaving 14 bases between them. CDR3 DNA sequence: TGCGCCAGCAGCCAAGAGTCAGGCCCTAGGGACGAGCAGTACTTC. It is translated as CASSQESGPRDEQYF.

The chain links TRBV7-8 to TRBJ2-7; 10 bases map to TRBD2. J was trimmed by 0 bases and V by 4 bases; bases with no gene match: 3. CDR1 is SGHVS, CDR2 FQNEAQ, per germline. CDR3 length equals 15 residues. CDR3 region: CASSSSGRASYEQYF. CDR3 bases: TGTGCCAGCAGCTCCAGCGGGAGGGCCTCCTACGAGCAGTACTTC.

This clone turned up a few times. This chain connects TRBV28 to TRBJ2-3; 12 bases align to TRBD2. There are 15 residues in the CDR3. Germline CDR1 MDHEN, CDR2 SYDVKM. V trimming: 8 bases; J trimming: 7 bases; junction bases outside the gene matches: 10. The CDR3 loop reads CASRKTSGREYTQYF. Here the CDR3 DNA reads TGTGCCAGCCGGAAGACTAGCGGGAGAGAATATACGCAGTATTTT.

This chain uses TRBV27 with TRBJ2-5; 7 bases align to TRBD2. V lost 3 bases, J lost 1 base, and 5 bases stayed unmatched. The length of the CDR3 is 15 residues. From germline, CDR1 is MNHEY and CDR2 SMNVEV (reference sequence). CDR3: CASSFRGGPQETQYF. The DNA for the CDR3 is TGTGCCAGCAGTTTTCGCGGGGGTCCCCAAGAGACCCAGTACTTC.

The CDR3, as DNA: TGTGCCAGCAGCCCGACAGGGGAGGACACCGGGGAGCTGTTTTTT. This sequence encodes CASSPTGEDTGELFF. The chain employs TRBV11-2 and TRBJ2-2, with 8 positions matching TRBD1. CDR3 size: 15 residues. Germline CDR1 is SGHAT and CDR2 is FQNNGV. Germline trimming cut 5 bases from V and 3 bases from J; bases unmatched to any gene: 5.

CDR3 sequence (DNA): TGTGCCACCAGCAGGAAGACGGTTAGCTCCTACAATGAGCAGTTCTTC. Its protein product is CATSRKTVSSYNEQFF. The J gene is TRBJ2-1, the V gene TRBV15; D is undetermined. Germline CDR1 is LNHNV and CDR2 is YYDKDF (reference sequence). The CDR3 is 16 residues long. V dropped 3 bases and J dropped 0 bases, with 12 bases sitting between them.

V gene TRBV5-1 combines with J gene TRBJ1-2, with D unresolved. Germline loops: CDR1 SGHRS, CDR2 YFSETQ. The CDR3 is 14 residues long. V dropped 4 bases and J dropped 7 bases, with 17 bases sitting between them. Here the CDR3 DNA reads TGCGCCAGCAGCCACATCGGCCCGGACTCTGGCTACACCTTC. Translation: CASSHIGPDSGYTF.

This clone was found once. This sequence joins TRBV27 and TRBJ1-2; no clear D. The CDR3 sequence is 13 residues long. Germline lookup yields CDR1 MNHEY and CDR2 SMNVEV (reference sequence). The V and J ends lost 3 bases and 8 bases respectively, with 13 bases between them. This CDR3 is CASSLAGGRGYTF. The CDR3 DNA is TGTGCCAGCAGTTTGGCAGGTGGACGAGGCTACACCTTC.

The chain employs TRBV10-1 and TRBJ2-7, with D tentatively TRBD1 (5 bases). CDR1 WNHNN and CDR2 SYGVQD come from the germline V gene (reference sequence). With 5 bases removed from V and 0 bases from J, the gap between germline ends came to 14 bases. The CDR3 length is 15 residues. The CDR3 reads CASSRTSEASYEQYF. The CDR3, as DNA: TGCGCCAGCAGTAGGACATCCGAGGCCTCCTACGAGCAGTACTTC.

The V and J genes are TRBV5-8 and TRBJ2-7, with no clear D. This CDR3 comprises 13 residues. The V end was cut by 0 bases, the J end by 2 bases, with 6 bases between. Germline V lookup: CDR1 SGHTS, CDR2 YDEGEE. The CDR3 DNA sequence: TGTGCCAGCAGCTTGGACAGCGCCTACGAGCAGTACTTC. Translated, it gives CASSLDSAYEQYF.

The chain carries TRBV29-1 and TRBJ2-1; 11 bases are shared with TRBD2. CDR3 length: 14 residues. Trimming removed 7 bases from V and 5 bases from J; junction bases left unmatched: 7. The germline V gene has CDR1 SQVTM and CDR2 ANQGSEA. The CDR3 bases are TGCAGCGCTTTAACTAGCGGGAGTAACAATGAGCAGTTCTTC. This codes for CSALTSGSNNEQFF.

The rearrangement joins TRBV4-1 to TRBJ2-1, with no clear D. V lost 0 bases, J lost 3 bases, and 12 bases lay in between. The CDR3 is 16 amino acids. Germline V CDR1 and CDR2: MGHRA, YSYEKL. The CDR3 here is CASSQDLGSFYNEQFF. The DNA of the CDR3 is TGCGCCAGCAGCCAAGATCTTGGCAGTTTCTACAATGAGCAGTTCTTC.

This clone came up a few times. The chain uses TRBV13 and TRBJ1-5; no clear D. This CDR3 is 17 amino acids long. V dropped 5 bases and J dropped 1 base, with 18 bases sitting between them. Germline V gene data show CDR1 as PRHDT and CDR2 as FYEKMQ (reference sequence). This chain's CDR3 is CASSIVTDRESNQPQHF. CDR3 bases: TGTGCCAGCAGCATCGTCACGGACCGAGAGAGCAATCAGCCCCAGCATTTT. The entire variable domain, with the rest obtained from reference TRBV13 and TRBJ1-5, is as follows: AAGVIQSPRHLIKEKRETATLKCYPIPRHDTVYWYQQGPGQDPQFLISFYEKMQSDKGSIPDRFSAQQFSDYHSELNMSSLELGDSALYFCASSIVTDRESNQPQHFGDGTRLSIL.

The chain carries TRBV11-2 and TRBJ1-5; TRBD1 agrees at 8 bases. V was pared by 6 bases and J by 2 bases, with 15 bases of the junction left unmatched. Germline values: CDR1 SGHAT, CDR2 FQNNGV. CDR3 size: 18 residues. The DNA of the CDR3 is TGTGCCAGCAGGATGAGAGGACAGGGAAGGGATGGCAATCAGCCCCAGCATTTT. Protein: CASRMRGQGRDGNQPQHF.

The rearrangement uses TRBV4-1 and TRBJ2-3; 12 bases match TRBD2. The junction had 11 bases not matched to a gene; V was cut back by 3 bases and J by 1 base. The V gene's germline CDR1 is MGHRA and CDR2 YSYEKL. CDR3 length equals 19 residues. The CDR3 loop is CASSQRTSGALSGTDTQYF. CDR3 coding DNA: TGCGCCAGCAGCCAGCGGACTAGCGGGGCGTTATCGGGCACAGATACGCAGTATTTT.

CDR3 sequence reads: CASSAGGGRPTTTKQFF. CDR3 nucleotides: TGTGCCAGCAGCGCCGGGGGGGGGCGACCCACTACTACAAAGCAGTTCTTC. The genes are TRBV7-7 and TRBJ2-1; 8 nucleotides agree with TRBD2. V lost 5 bases to trimming and J lost 11 bases; unmatched junction nucleotides: 20. In germline, CDR1 is SSHAT, CDR2 FNYEAQ (reference sequence). The CDR3 runs 17 residues.

The chain has TRBV14 and TRBJ2-7; maybe TRBD1 (5 bases). The germline gives CDR1 SGHDN, CDR2 FVKESK. The CDR3 is 14 residues long. V lost 5 bases to trimming and J lost 2 bases, with 13 bases between them. Here the CDR3 DNA reads TGTGCCAGCAGCTATATGACAGCCGCCTACGAGCAGTACTTC. Residues: CASSYMTAAYEQYF.

The chain recombines TRBV27 with TRBJ2-3; 8 bases fit TRBD1. V shed 6 bases and J 0 bases; nucleotides not matched to a gene: 8. The CDR3 extends over 16 amino acids. Per germline, CDR1 MNHEY and CDR2 SMNVEV (reference sequence). CDR3 in DNA: TGTGCCAGCAGGCCCATAGACAGGGGAAGCACAGATACGCAGTATTTT. Translating it yields CASRPIDRGSTDTQYF.